The source of this T cell receptor delta chain is a study of gamma-delta T cells after stem cell transplantation. Germline CDR1 is GEAIGNYY and CDR2 is EKD. V was clipped by 2 bases and J by 0 bases; unmatched bases: 4. The CDR3 is 15 residues long. TCRdb re-called clones from the RT-PCR reads using CATT. The sample carries some 220 delta-chain clones, 45% to 60% recorded once. In this sample, this clone is large. The chain joins TRDV2 to TRDJ1, with 8 nucleotides matching TRDD3. The sequencing input was gamma-delta T cells. This receptor was identified in a human donor. It is not recorded whose cells these are; they may come from a transplant donor. CDR3 amino acids: CACDRLGGYTDKLIF. The DNA of the CDR3 is TGTGCCTGTGACAGACTGGGGGGGTACACCGATAAACTCATCTTT.